This TCR beta chain emerged from a study of CD8+CD57+ T cells in acquired aplastic anemia (dated by TCRdb to 2016 to 2018). Describing the broader study: Extracted DNA from sorted CD4+ and CD8+ cells averaged around 3.4 ug, ranging from roughly 0.17 to 30 ug. Mean read counts for healthy donor samples were 8.5 million to 10.8 million for CD4+ cells and about 12 million for CD8+ cells. Study-wide findings and limitations: CD8+ Simpson's diversity did not differ significantly between patients and healthy controls (P=0.060). Although 25 to 30 CD8+ CDR3 sequences were shared by patients and controls, these sequences appeared highly expressed in patients and within the immunodominant clones of patients.

Genomic DNA was used as template for profiling of TCR beta VDJ combinations and CDR3 sequences. An Illumina HiSeq 2000 was used for TCR repertoire sequencing. The study's own analysis went as follows. TRBV/TRBJ rearrangement plots, CDR3 size and DJ length profiles, and Simpson's diversity index were used to assess repertoires. The most abundant DNA sequence in the deep sequencing data was taken as the immunodominant clone. CDR3 amino acid sequences were screened for sharing across subjects and were compared with published repertoires and the VDJdb database. TCRdb's own reprocessing of the public reads used fastp at Q25 and MiXCR and kept productive beta chains. Each CDR3 protein gets just one entry, which takes the most common genes and DNA from the rows behind it. These V and J calls rely on TCRdb rather than the paper's analysis. The sample includes hundreds of thousands of distinct CDR3 sequences, with roughly 64% observed a single time. The biggest ten clones account for under 4.5% of the sample.

Note on this clonotype: Its antigen is unknown. The record has no base qualities; no much larger clone is one base away.

TCR repertoires of sorted CD4+ and CD8+ blood T cells from severe aplastic anemia patients and healthy subjects were deep-sequenced in the study. Ficoll-Paque density gradient centrifugation was used to isolate peripheral blood mononuclear cells. Before DNA extraction, CD4+ and CD8+ T cells were sorted by FACS or by magnetic beads. V gives up 5 bases and J gives up 5 bases, and the segment between their germline ends measures 10 bases. The CDR3 contains 12 residues, cysteine and phenylalanine counted. The read is trimmed to its CDR3 DNA, 36 bases read in frame from base 1. From the germline V gene, CDR1 is SGHDT and CDR2 is YYEEEE.

The sequencing input was sorted CD4+, CD8+, or CD8+CD57+ T cells (not recorded which) from PBMCs. The TCR comes from a human donor in good health, serving as a control. Here the chain combines TRBV5-6 and TRBJ2-5, with the D gene uncertain. CDR3 protein: CASRSSVETQYF. The nucleotide sequence is given as TGTGCCAGCAGGTCGTCGGTCGAGACCCAGTACTTC.